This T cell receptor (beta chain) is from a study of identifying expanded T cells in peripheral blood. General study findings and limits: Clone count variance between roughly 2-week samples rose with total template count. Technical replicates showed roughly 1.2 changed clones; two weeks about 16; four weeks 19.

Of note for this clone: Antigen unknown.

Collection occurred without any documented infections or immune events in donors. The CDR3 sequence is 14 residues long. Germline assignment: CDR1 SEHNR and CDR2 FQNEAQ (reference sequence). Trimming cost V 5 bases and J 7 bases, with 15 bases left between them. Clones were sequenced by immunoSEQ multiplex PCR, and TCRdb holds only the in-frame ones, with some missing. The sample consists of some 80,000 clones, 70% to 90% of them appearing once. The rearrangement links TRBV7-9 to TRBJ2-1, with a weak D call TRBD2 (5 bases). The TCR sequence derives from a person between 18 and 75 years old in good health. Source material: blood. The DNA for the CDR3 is TGTGCCAGCAGCCTACGGACTGTAGCGAATGAGCAGTTCTTC. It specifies CASSLRTVANEQFF. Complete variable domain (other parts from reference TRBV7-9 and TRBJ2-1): DTGVSQNPRHKITKRGQNVTFRCDPISEHNRLYWYRQTLGQGPEFLTYFQNEAQLEKSRLLSDRFSAERPKGSFSTLEIQRTEQGDSAMYLCASSLRTVANEQFFGPGTRLTVL.